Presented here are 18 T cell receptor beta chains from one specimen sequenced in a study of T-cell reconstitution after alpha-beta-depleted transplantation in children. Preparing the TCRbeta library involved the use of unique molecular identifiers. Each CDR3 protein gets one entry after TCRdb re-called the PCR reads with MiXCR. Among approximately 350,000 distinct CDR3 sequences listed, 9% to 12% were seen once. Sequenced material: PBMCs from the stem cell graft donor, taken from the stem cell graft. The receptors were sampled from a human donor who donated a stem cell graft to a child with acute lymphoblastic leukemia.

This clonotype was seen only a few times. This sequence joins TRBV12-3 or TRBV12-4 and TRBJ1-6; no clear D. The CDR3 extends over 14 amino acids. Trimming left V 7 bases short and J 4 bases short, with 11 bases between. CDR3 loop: CASTSENYNSPLHF. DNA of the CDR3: TGTGCCAGCACCTCAGAGAATTATAATTCACCCCTCCACTTT.

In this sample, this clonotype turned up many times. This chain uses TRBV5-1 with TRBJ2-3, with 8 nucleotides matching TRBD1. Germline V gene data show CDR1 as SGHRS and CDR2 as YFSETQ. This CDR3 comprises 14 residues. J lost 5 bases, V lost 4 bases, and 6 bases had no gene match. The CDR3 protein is CASSTTGVLDTQYF. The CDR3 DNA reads TGCGCCAGCAGCACGACAGGGGTTTTAGATACGCAGTATTTT.

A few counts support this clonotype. The chain's CDR3 is CASSSRGLERDEQYF. In DNA, the CDR3 is TGTGCCAGCAGCTCCAGGGGGCTAGAAAGGGACGAGCAGTACTTC. The V call is TRBV9, the J call TRBJ2-7; the match to TRBD1 covers 8 bases. The trim removed 4 bases at V and 5 bases at J, leaving 11 bases unmatched. The CDR3 loop spans 15 amino acids. The germline V gene encodes CDR1 SGDLS and CDR2 YYNGEE.

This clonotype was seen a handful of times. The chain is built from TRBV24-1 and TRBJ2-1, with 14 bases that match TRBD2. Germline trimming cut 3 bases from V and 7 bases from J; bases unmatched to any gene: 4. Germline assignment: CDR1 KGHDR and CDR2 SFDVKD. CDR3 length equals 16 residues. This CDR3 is CATSDPGTSGSNEQFF. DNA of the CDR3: TGTGCCACCAGTGATCCCGGGACTAGCGGGAGTAATGAGCAGTTCTTC.

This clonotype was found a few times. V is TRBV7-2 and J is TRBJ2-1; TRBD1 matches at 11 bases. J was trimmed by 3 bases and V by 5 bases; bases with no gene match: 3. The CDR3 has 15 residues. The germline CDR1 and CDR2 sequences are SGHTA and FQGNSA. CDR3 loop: CASSPDRGLYNEQFF. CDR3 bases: TGTGCCAGCAGCCCGGACAGGGGGCTCTACAATGAGCAGTTCTTC. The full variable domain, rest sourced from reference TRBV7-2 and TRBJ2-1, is GAGVSQSPSNKVTEKGKDVELRCDPISGHTALYWYRQSLGQGLEFLIYFQGNSAPDKSGLPSDRFSAERTGGSVSTLTIQRTQQEDSAVYLCASSPDRGLYNEQFFGPGTRLTVL.

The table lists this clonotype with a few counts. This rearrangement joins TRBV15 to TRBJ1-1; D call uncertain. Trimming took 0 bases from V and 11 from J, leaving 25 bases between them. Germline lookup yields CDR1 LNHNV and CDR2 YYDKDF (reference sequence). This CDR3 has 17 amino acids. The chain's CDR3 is CATSRDSEAWYYLGAFF. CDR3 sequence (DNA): TGTGCCACCAGCAGAGATTCGGAAGCTTGGTATTACCTTGGGGCTTTCTTT.

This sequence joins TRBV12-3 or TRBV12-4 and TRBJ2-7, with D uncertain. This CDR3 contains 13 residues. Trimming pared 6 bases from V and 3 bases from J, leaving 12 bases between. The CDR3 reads CASSWVDLYEQYF. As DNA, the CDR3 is TGTGCCAGCAGCTGGGTTGACCTCTACGAGCAGTACTTC.

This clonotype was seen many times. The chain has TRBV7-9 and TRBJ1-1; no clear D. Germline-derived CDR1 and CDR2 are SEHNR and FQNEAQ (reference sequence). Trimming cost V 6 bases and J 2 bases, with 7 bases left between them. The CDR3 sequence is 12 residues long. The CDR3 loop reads CASSQENTEAFF. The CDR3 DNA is TGTGCCAGCAGTCAGGAAAACACTGAAGCTTTCTTT.

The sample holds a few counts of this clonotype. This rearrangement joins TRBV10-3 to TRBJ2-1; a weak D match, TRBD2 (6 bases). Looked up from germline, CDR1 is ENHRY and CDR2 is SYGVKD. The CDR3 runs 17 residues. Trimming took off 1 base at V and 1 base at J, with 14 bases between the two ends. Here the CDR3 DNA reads TGTGCCATCAGTGAGTACGGGGGAAACCCTTCCTACAATGAGCAGTTCTTC. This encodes CAISEYGGNPSYNEQFF.

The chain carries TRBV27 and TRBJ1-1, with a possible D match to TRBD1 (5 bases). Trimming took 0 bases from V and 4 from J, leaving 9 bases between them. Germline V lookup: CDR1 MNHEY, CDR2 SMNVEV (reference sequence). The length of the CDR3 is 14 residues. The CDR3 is CASSLSRGSTEAFF. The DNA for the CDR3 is TGTGCCAGCAGTTTATCCCGGGGGAGCACTGAAGCTTTCTTT.

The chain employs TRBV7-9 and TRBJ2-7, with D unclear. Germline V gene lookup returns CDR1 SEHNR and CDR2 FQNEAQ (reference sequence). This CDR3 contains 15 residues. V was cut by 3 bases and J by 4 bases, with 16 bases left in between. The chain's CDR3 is CASSLVITAFYEQYF. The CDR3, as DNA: TGTGCCAGCAGCTTGGTGATAACAGCCTTTTACGAGCAGTACTTC.

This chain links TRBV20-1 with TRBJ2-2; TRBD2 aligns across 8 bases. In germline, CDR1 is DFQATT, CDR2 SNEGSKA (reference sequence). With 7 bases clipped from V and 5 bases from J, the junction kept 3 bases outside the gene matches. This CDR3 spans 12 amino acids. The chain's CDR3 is CSVKRETGELFF. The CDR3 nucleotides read TGCAGTGTGAAGCGGGAGACCGGGGAGCTGTTTTTT.

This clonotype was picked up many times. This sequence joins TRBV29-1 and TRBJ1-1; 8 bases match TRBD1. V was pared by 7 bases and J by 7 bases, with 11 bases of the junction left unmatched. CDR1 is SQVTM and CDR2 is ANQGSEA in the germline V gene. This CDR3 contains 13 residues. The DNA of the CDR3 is TGCAGCGCTGGCTCCGGGGACAGGATTGAAGCTTTCTTT. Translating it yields CSAGSGDRIEAFF.

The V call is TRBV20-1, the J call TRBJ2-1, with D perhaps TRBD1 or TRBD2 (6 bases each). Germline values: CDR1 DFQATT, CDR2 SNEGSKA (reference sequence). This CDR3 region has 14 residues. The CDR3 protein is CSAGDSFGTNEQFF. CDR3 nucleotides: TGCAGCGCAGGGGACTCCTTTGGGACGAATGAGCAGTTCTTC.

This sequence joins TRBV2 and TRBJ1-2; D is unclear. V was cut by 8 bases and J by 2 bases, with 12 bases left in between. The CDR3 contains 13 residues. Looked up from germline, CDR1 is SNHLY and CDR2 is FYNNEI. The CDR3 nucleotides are TGTGCCAGCGGTCCAGTATCGAACTATGGCTACACCTTC. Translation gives CASGPVSNYGYTF.

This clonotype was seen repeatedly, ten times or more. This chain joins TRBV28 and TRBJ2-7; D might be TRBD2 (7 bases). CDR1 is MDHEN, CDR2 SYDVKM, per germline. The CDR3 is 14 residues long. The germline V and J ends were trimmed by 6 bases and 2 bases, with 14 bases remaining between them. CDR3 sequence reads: CASRAGAAAYEQYF. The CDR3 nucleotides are TGTGCCAGCAGGGCGGGGGCGGCGGCCTACGAGCAGTACTTC.

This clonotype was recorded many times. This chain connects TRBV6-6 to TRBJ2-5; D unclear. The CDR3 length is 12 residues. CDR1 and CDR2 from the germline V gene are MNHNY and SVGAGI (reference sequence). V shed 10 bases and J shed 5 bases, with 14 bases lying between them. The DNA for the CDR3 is TGTGCCACCGCAGGTCTAGGGGAGACCCAGTACTTC. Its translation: CATAGLGETQYF.

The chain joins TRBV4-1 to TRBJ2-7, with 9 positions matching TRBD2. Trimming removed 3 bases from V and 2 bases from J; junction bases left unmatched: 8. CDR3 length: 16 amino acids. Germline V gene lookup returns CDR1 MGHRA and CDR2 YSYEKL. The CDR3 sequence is CASSQNRLAVTYEQYF. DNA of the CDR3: TGCGCCAGCAGCCAGAACAGACTAGCGGTCACCTACGAGCAGTACTTC.